This entry lists 4 T cell receptor beta chains sequenced from one sample in a study of Ad26.COV2.S vaccination and SARS-CoV-2 variants. Profiled with immunoSEQ multiplex PCR; TCRdb holds only in-frame clones, not every one. Here the sample spans 180,000 or so clones, approximately 88% being singletons. Specimen: peripheral blood, collected after recovery from COVID-19. The origin of the receptors is a human donor who had recovered from COVID-19.

The rearrangement links TRBV27 to TRBJ2-7, with D possibly TRBD1 on 6 matching bases. Germline loops: CDR1 MNHEY, CDR2 SMNVEV (reference sequence). The CDR3 extends over 14 amino acids. Trimming pared 5 bases from V and 2 bases from J, leaving 13 bases between. CDR3 sequence: CASSPAWDTYEQYF. The CDR3 nucleotides are TGTGCCAGCAGTCCGGCCTGGGACACCTACGAGCAGTACTTC.

The chain joins TRBV5-6 to TRBJ2-5; D is unresolved. The CDR3 runs to 13 residues. V lost 3 bases and J 2 bases, leaving 8 bases between the germline ends. The V gene's germline CDR1 is SGHDT and CDR2 YYEEEE. CDR3 DNA: TGTGCCAGCAGCTCGATTTATCAAGAGACCCAGTACTTC. This translates into CASSSIYQETQYF.

The chain employs TRBV4-1 and TRBJ1-1, with D possibly TRBD1 on 5 matching bases. Trimming took off 2 bases at V and 5 bases at J, with 18 bases between the two ends. From germline, CDR1 is MGHRA and CDR2 YSYEKL. This CDR3 comprises 16 residues. DNA for the CDR3: TGCGCCAGCAGCCAACCCCGCGGGGCAGCTTGGACTGAAGCTTTCTTT. Amino acid sequence: CASSQPRGAAWTEAFF.

In nucleotides, the CDR3 is TGCGCCAGCAGCCAAAGCGGGAGGGGGTTAGAGACCCAGTACTTC. Translating gives CASSQSGRGLETQYF. The chain employs TRBV4-1 and TRBJ2-5, with 10 bases lining up with TRBD2. With 2 bases clipped from V and 4 bases from J, the junction kept 4 bases outside the gene matches. Germline values: CDR1 MGHRA, CDR2 YSYEKL. CDR3 length: 15 residues.